Given below is one T cell receptor beta chain in context. The authors ran a second PCR of roughly 6 to 12 cycles using a sample-barcoded 5' primer and a J-beta primer mix. TCRdb redid the calling of the 5' RACE reads with MiXCR, one entry per CDR3 protein. The sample has around 700,000 distinct CDR3 sequences, 20% to 30% seen once; the top ten hold under 9.5%. The data stem from a study of blood T cells in healthy people across ages. The V end was cut by 3 bases, the J end by 0 bases, with 9 bases between. Germline V CDR1 and CDR2: DFQATT, SNEGSKA (reference sequence). The CDR3 is 14 residues long. These records were also assigned to another study, of T cells of mothers and their children.

Sample: blood. The gene calls are TRBV20-1 and TRBJ2-1, with D hard to call. This sequence originates from a boy aged 5 to 17 in good health. CDR3 residues: CSASFWSSYNEQFF. As DNA, the CDR3 is TGCAGTGCTAGTTTCTGGAGCTCCTACAATGAGCAGTTCTTC.